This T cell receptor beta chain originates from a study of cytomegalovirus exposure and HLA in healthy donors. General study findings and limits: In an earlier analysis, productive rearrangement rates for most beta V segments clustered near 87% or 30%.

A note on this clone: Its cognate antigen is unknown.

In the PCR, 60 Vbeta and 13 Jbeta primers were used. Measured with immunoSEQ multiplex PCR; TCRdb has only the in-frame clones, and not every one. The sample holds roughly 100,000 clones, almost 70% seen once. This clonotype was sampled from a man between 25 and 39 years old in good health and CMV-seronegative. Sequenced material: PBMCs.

The CDR3 coding sequence is TGTGCCAGCAGCCTGGGGACTAGCCTGGTCGAGACCCAGTACTTC. Translating it yields CASSLGTSLVETQYF. This chain links TRBV7-9 with TRBJ2-5, with 9 bases that match TRBD2. The J segment lost 5 bases and the V segment lost 5 bases, leaving 9 bases of the junction unmatched. The CDR3 sequence is 15 residues long. Germline V CDR1 and CDR2: SEHNR, FQNEAQ (reference sequence).